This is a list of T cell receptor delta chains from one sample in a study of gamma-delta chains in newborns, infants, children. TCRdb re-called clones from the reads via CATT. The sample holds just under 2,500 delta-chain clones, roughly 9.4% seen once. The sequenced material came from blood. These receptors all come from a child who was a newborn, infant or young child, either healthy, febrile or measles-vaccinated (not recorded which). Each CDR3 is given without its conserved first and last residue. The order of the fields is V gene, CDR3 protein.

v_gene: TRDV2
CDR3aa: ACDKVLGSSWDTRQMF

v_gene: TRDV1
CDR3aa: ALGELLPPHWGILYTDKLI

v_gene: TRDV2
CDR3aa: ATVSGGYAWDTRQMF

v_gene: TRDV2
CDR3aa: ATVSTGGYGLSSWDTRQMF

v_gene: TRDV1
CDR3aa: ALGELGRLLQVLGGEGYTDKLI

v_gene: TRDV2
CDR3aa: ACDILGDTRSSWDTRQMF

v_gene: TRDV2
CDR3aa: ACDFLGDTRPWDTRQMF

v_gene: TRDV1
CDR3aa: ALGESGHVTFPPLYLGIRGPLTAQLF

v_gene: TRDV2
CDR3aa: ACDNLGDVKAQLF

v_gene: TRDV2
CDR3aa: ATVGSESWDTRQMF

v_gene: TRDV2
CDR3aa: ACDILGDTRTWDTRQMF

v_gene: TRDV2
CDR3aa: ATMTGGYPLSWDTRQMF

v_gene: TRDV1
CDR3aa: ALGELCGGATDKLI

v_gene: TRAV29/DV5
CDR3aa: SAINPTWGRYPDKLI

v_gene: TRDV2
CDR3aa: ATVGFGVGSSWDTRQMF

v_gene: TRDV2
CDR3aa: ACDTVTGGYAWDTRQMF

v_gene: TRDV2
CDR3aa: ATVTGGGIPWDTRQMF

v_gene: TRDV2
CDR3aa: ACDTPSYLARDNRYTDKLI

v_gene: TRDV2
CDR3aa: ACDPSTLTDKLI

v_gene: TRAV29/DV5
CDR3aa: SAIAVGGHTDKLI

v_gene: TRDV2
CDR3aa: ACGRRDLGDKLI

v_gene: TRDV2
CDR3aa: ACDTVPSGDISSWDTRQMF

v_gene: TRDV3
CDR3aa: ASRGPIYWGIRIQYASVSDKLI

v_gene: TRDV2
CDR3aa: ACDLLGDTAQLF

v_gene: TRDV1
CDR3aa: ALGEHQKGGSDKLI

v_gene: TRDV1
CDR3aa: ALGEPPSYVRRDTDKLI

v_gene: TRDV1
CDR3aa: ALGVYYGGYGDTDKLI

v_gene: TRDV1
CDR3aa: ALAAVLPTGGSKSRSWDTRQMF

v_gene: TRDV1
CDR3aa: ALGGHWGKNTDKLI

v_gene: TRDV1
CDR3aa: ALGPPPSFPPTDKLI

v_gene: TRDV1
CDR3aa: ALGGRIPRSTGDPHRSDKLI

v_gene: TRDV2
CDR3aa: ACDKVLGDPSSWDTRQMF

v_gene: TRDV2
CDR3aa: ACAPLGGSWDTRQMF

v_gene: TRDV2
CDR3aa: ACDVLGESSWDTRQMF

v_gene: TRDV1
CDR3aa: ALGEYMRAPRTGGQVEKRLI

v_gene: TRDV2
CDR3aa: ACDSLEALSSRDTRQMF

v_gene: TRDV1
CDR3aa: ALGPYRPTRFTLSDKLI

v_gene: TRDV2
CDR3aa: ATVGGYVDSWDTRQMF

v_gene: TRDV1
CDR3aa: ALGELHPACHSLGDPPTDTDKLI

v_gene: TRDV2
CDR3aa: ATVLGDSWDTRQMF

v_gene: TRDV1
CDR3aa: ALGGTFWGYGALTAQLF

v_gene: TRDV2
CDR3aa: ATLGVSSWDTRQMF

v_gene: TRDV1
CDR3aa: ALGEQEWPFFPGGIHPHTDKLI

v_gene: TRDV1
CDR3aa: ALGESSYVRWGSYTDKLI

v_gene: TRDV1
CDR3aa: ALGGGSPDKLI

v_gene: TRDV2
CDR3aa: ASLLGDTWDTRQMF

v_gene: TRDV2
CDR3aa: ACDTVPMGDTRNTDKLI

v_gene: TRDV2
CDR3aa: ACDTVPSSSWDTRQMF

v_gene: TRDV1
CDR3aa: ALGEVVPILPINTDKLI

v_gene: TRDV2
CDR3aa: ACDVLGDTTLTAQLF

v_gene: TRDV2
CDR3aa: ACATINGYSRSSWDTRQMF

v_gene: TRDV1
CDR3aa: ALGERRAWDTLYTDKLI

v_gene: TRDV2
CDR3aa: ASLGATFTAQLF

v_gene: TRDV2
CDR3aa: ACDPGGHHTDKLI

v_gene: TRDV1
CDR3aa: ALAILGDLQLI

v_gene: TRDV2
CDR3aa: ATVPVTRGSWDTRQMF

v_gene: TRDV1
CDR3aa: ALGERRSFLRARYTDKLI